The sequence of this T cell receptor (beta chain) was determined in a study of breast tumors, draining lymph nodes, adjacent tissues. TCRdb ran MiXCR on the multiplex PCR reads and lists one entry per CDR3 protein. The sample has over 200,000 distinct CDR3 sequences, approximately 29% seen once; the top ten hold about 1.4%. The lymph nodes were axillary draining lymph nodes from breast cancer patients. This clonotype was counted at least ten times. Per germline, CDR1 GTSNPN and CDR2 SVGIG (reference sequence). V shed 1 base and J shed 2 bases, with 3 bases lying between them. This CDR3 is built from 12 residues.

The receptor was isolated from a female donor with breast cancer. Some clones in this sample may be carry-over from other donors' samples. Source material: axillary lymph node tissue. V usage is TRBV30 and J usage is TRBJ1-3; D gene uncertain. CDR3 amino acids: CAWSATGNTIYF. Written as DNA, the CDR3 is TGTGCCTGGAGTGCCACTGGAAACACCATATATTTT.